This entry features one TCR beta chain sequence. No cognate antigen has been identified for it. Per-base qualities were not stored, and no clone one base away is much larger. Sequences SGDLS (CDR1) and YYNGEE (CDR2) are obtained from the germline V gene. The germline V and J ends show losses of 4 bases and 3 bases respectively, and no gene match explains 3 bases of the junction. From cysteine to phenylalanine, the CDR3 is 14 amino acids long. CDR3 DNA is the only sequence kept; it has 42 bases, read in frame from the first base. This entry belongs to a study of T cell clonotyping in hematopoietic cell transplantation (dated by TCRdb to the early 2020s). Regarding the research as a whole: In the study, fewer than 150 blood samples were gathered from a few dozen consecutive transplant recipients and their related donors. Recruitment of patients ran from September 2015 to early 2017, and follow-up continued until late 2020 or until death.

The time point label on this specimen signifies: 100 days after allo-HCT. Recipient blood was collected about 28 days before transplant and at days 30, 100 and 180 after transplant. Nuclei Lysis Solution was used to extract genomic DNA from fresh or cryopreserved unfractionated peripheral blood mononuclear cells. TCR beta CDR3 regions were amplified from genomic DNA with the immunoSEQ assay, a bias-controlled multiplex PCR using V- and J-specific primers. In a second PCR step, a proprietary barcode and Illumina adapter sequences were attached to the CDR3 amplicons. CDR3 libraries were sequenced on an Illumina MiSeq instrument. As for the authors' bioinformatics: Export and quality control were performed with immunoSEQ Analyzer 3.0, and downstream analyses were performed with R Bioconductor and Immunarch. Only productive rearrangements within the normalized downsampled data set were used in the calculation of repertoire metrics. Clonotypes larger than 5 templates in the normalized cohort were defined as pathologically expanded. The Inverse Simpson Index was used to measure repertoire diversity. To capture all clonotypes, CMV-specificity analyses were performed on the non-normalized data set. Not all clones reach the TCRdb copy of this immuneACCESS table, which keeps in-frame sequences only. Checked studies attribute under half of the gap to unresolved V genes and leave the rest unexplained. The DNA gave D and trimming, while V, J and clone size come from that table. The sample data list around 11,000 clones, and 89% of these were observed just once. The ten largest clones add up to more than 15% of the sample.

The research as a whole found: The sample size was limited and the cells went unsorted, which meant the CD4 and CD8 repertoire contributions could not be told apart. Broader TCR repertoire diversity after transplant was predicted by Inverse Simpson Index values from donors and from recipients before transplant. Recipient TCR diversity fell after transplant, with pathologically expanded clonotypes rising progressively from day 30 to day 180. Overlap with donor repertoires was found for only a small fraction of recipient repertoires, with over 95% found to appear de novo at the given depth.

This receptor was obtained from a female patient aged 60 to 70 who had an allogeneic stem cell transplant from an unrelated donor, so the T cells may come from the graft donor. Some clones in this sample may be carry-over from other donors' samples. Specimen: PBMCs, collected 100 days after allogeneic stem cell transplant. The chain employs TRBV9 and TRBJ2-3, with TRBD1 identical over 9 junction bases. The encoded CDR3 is CASSRDRETDTQYF. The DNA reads TGTGCCAGCAGCCGGGACAGGGAAACAGATACGCAGTATTTT.